Given below is one T cell receptor (beta chain) in context. This clonotype was observed at least ten times. There is no known antigen for this receptor. Base quality data are lacking; no much larger clone is found one base away. This sample is drawn from a study of identical twins (dated by TCRdb to about 2016). A note on the overall study: To test whether fetal clonotypes persist, this study deep-sequenced TCR alpha and beta repertoires from monozygotic twins, from unrelated adults of various ages, and from cord blood. To rule out contamination, the twin experiments were replicated at different times with different library preparation protocols.

General conclusions and limits of the study: Zero-insertion analyses could be partly confounded by invariant T cells such as MAIT and iNKT, although diverse VJ usage argued against such confounding for most clonotypes. Conclusions relied on cross-sectional statistical analysis, since the same donors could not be followed over many years. Fewer insertions were carried by abundant cord blood beta clonotypes, a similar but weaker trend appeared in young adult naive repertoires, and no such trend appeared in memory repertoires. In monozygotic twins, out-of-frame TCR alpha sharing was systematically underestimated by recombination models, although the models agreed with sharing between unrelated individuals. Excess twin sharing in beta out-of-frame sequences was weaker because fewer shared sequences lowered the signal-to-noise ratio. Out-of-frame TCR alpha sequences shared between twins showed an excess of low generation-probability sequences compared with coincidental sharing between unrelated individuals.

Receptor libraries were prepared by 5' RACE. TCRdb names Illumina HiSeq 2000 as the instrument used. A universal primer binding site was added through template switching, and the final cDNA carried a unique molecular identifier so that TCR cDNA molecules could be counted accurately. Specific primers in the conserved constant-segment region were used to synthesize first-strand cDNA for TCR alpha and beta chains. To control for contamination, every cDNA library was double barcoded, receiving both a SMART-Mk sample barcode and Illumina barcodes. TruSeq adapter sequences, together with Illumina sample barcodes, were added in two successive PCR steps. The Illumina HiSeq platform was used with custom primers to sequence TCR alpha and beta cDNA libraries. As for how the authors treated the data: Raw reads were processed with MiGEC to extract unique molecular identifiers, and MiXCR was used to determine CDR3 positions. For each individual, recombination models were inferred using an EM algorithm with the repgenHMM and IGoR tools. The analysis of shared clonotypes was done with the tcR package in R, with sharing normalized by the product of cloneset sizes. To study raw recombination without the effects of thymic and clonal selection, out-of-frame nonproductive sequences were analyzed. The public sequencing data were trimmed at Q25 with fastp and processed into clonotypes with MiXCR by TCRdb, which kept only in-frame beta chains. CDR3 protein sequences are deduplicated, and each keeps its most common genes and DNA. The V and J calls here are based on TCRdb, not the publication. The sample table lists about 790,000 distinct CDR3 sequences, about 20% of them with a count of one. The leading ten clones occupy around 14% of the sample.

All donors were healthy Caucasians. Three pairs of female monozygotic twins, all aged roughly 18 to 29 years, made up the twin cohort. Peripheral blood mononuclear cells were used as the source from which RNA for TCR libraries was isolated. The CDR3 measures 19 amino acids from cysteine to phenylalanine. Only the CDR3 DNA is retained, 57 bases long and in frame from the first base. The CDR1 and CDR2 encoded by the germline V gene are SGHRS and YFSETQ. V drops 0 bases and J drops 1 base, leaving 20 bases in between. This same sample was also taken into another study, of T cells expressing NK-cell markers. The second study also describes: In sorted CD3+CD56+NKG2C+, CD3+CD56+NKG2C- and CD3+CD56-NKG2C+ T-cell subsets from about eight donors, TCR beta-chain repertoires were profiled. Among the eight sequenced donors, seven were HCMV-seropositive and one was HCMV-seronegative. In several experiments an anti-gammadeltaTCR antibody was added to restrict sorting to alphabetaTCR-expressing T cells. In several donors, the dominant CD3+CD56+NKG2C+ clonotypes were found to rank among the top 10 CD8+ clonotypes and to make up about 1.0-7.0% of CD8+ T cells. Those dominant clonotypes were again the most abundant among CD3+CD56-NKG2C+ cells in several donors, at roughly 25-65%. It remained unclear whether the expanded NKG2C-expressing T cell clones were specific for HCMV antigens. The eight sequenced donors were randomly selected healthy volunteers, three men and five women. HCMV serostatus was determined by detecting HCMV-specific IgG in serum with a commercial ELISA kit. Bulk peripheral blood T-cell repertoires were additionally sequenced from unsorted PBMC for over 5 donors. Reads were demultiplexed and grouped by UMI with MIGEC, and clonotypes were assembled and quantified with MiTCR. To exclude erroneous sequences, any TCR cDNA sequence not supported by at least two reads was discarded. The tcR package was used for downstream repertoire analysis, with clonotypes matched between fractions based on CDR3 nucleotide sequence plus V segment. VDJmatch was used to annotate antigen specificity against VDJdb, with one amino acid substitution in CDR3 permitted.

The receptor was derived from a woman between 18 and 29 years old in good health. The chain is made from TRBV5-1 and TRBJ2-4, with TRBD1 perhaps the D gene, on 5 matching bases. Specimen: PBMCs. The DNA sequence is given as TGCGCCAGCAGCTTGGGGGGCCCGCGCATTTCTCTGGCCAAAAACATTCAGTACTTC. The encoded protein is CASSLGGPRISLAKNIQYF.